The following is a T cell receptor (beta chain) sequence with its context. Its target is not known. Building the TCR beta libraries relied on iRepertoire HTBI primers, and CDR3 regions underwent Arm-PCR. Each CDR3 protein is one row after TCRdb ran MiXCR on the multiplex PCR reads. The repertoire holds about 380,000 distinct CDR3 sequences, with 15% to 19% as singletons. This entry is derived from a study of regulatory T cells in long-lasting Graves disease. The CDR3 is 15 amino acids. The V gene lost 4 bases and the J gene lost 0 bases, with 9 bases spanning the gap. Germline assignment: CDR1 SNHLY and CDR2 FYNNEI. As to time point: newly diagnosed GD, antithyroid drugs for less than 3 months. PBMC-extracted RNA yielded the TCR library. An endocrinology department located in Xi'an, China, was where the patients came from. Overall study results and limits: It was in persistent disease that TRBV28, TRBJ1-2 and TRBJ2-5 were favored. Since the sample size was small, accuracy may have been reduced.

The sequence was collected from a female donor with Graves disease. The chain joins TRBV2 to TRBJ2-2; tentatively, D is TRBD1 or TRBD2 (5 bases each). The sample in question was peripheral blood mononuclear cells (PBMCs), obtained at new diagnosis, from a patient treated with antithyroid drugs. In DNA, the CDR3 is TGTGCCAGCAGTGGTGAGGGGCCGAACACCGGGGAGCTGTTTTTT. Translation: CASSGEGPNTGELFF. The full variable domain, rest sourced from reference TRBV2 and TRBJ2-2, is EPEVTQTPSHQVTQMGQEVILRCVPISNHLYFYWYRQILGQKVEFLVSFYNNEISEKSEIFDDQFSVERPDGSNFTLKIRSTKLEDSAMYFCASSGEGPNTGELFFGEGSRLTVL.